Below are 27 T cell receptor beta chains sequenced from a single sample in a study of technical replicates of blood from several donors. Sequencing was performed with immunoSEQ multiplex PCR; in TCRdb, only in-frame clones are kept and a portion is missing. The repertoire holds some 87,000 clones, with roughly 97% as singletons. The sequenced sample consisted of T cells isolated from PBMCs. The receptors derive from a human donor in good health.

The CDR3 protein is CASWDRAEKLFF. The CDR3 nucleotides read TGTGCCAGCTGGGACAGGGCAGAAAAACTGTTTTTT. V gene TRBV6-5 combines with J gene TRBJ1-4; 9 bases are a match to TRBD1. The CDR3 length is 12 residues. V gave up 8 bases and J gave up 8 bases; unmatched junction bases: 3. The germline CDR1 and CDR2 sequences are MNHEY and SVGAGI.

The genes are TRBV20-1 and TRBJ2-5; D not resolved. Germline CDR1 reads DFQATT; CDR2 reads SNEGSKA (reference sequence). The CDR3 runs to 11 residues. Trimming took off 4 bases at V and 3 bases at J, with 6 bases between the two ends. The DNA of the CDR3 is TGCAGTGCTAACCCAGAAGAGACCCAGTACTTC. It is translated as CSANPEETQYF.

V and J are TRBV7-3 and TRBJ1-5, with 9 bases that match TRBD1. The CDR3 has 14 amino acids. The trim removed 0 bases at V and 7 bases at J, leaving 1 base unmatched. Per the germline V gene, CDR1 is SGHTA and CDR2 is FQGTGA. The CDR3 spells CASSLTDRGQPQHF. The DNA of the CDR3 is TGTGCCAGCAGCTTAACGGACAGGGGCCAGCCCCAGCATTTT.

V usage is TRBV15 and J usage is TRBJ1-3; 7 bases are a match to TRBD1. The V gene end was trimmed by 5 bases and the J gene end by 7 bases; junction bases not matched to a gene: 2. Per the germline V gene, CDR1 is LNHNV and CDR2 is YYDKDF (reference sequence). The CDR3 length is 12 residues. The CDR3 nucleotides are TGTGCCACCAGCCGGGACAGCAACACCATATATTTT. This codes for CATSRDSNTIYF.

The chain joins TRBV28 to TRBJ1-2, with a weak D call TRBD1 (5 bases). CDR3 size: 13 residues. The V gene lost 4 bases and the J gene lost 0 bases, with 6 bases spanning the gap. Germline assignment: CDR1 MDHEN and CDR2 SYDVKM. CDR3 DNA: TGTGCCAGCAGTTCGACAGCTAACTATGGCTACACCTTC. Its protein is CASSSTANYGYTF.

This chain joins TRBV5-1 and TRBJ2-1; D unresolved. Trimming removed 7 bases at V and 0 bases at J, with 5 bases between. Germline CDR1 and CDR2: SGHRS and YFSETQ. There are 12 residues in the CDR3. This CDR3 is CASGSSYNEQFF. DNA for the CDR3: TGCGCCAGCGGTAGCTCCTACAATGAGCAGTTCTTC.

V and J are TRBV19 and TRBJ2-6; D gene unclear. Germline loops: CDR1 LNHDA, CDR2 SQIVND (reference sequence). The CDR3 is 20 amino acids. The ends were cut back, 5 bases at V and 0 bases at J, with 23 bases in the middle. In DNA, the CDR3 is TGTGCCAGTAGTTCTCATCGCCCTAGGCTATCACCCTCTGGGGCCAACGTCCTGACTTTC. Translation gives CASSSHRPRLSPSGANVLTF.

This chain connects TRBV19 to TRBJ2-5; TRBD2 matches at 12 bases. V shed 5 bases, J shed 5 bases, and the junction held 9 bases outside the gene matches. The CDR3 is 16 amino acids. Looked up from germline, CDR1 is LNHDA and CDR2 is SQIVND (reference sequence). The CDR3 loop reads CASSQKTSGGHETQYF. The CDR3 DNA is TGTGCCAGTAGTCAAAAGACTAGCGGGGGCCACGAGACCCAGTACTTC.

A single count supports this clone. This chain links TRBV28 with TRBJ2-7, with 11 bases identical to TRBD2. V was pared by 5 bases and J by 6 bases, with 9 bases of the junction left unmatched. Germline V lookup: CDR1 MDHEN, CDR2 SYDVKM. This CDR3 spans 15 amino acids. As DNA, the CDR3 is TGTGCCAGCAGTCTCAATCTAGCGGGAGGCATCGAGCAGTACTTC. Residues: CASSLNLAGGIEQYF.

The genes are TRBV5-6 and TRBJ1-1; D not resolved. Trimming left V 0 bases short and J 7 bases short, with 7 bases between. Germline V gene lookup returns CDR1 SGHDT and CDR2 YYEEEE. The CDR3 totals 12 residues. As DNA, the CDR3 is TGTGCCAGCAGCTTGGCGGGGTTTGAAGCTTTCTTT. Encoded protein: CASSLAGFEAFF.

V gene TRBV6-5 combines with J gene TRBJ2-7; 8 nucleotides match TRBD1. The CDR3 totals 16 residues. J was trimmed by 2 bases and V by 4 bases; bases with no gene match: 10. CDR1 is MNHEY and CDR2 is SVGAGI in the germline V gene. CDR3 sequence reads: CASSSRGDRGTYEQYF. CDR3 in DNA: TGTGCCAGCAGTTCTAGAGGCGACAGGGGAACCTACGAGCAGTACTTC.

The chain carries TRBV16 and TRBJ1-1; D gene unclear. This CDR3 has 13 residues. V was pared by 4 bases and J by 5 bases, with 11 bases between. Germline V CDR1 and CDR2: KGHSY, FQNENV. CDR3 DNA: TGTGCCAGCAGCCGTACCCGGGATACTGAAGCTTTCTTT. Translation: CASSRTRDTEAFF.

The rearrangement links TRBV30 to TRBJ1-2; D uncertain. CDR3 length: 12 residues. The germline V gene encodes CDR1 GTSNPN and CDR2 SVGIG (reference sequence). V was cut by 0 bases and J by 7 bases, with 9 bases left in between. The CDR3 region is CAWSVHGSGYTF. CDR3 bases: TGTGCCTGGAGTGTACATGGCTCTGGCTACACCTTC.

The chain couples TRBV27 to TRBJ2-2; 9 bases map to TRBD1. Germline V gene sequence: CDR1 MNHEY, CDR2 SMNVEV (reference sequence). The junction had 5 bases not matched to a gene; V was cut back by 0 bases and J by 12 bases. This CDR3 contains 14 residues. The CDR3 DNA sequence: TGTGCCAGCAGTTTATCCGTGGACAGGGGCCAGCTGTTTTTT. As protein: CASSLSVDRGQLFF.

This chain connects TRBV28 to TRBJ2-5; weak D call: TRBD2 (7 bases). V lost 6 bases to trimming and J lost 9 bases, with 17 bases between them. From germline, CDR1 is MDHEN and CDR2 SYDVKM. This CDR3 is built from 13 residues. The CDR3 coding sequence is TGTGCCAGCAGGGGAACAGGGAGGGGGGCCCAGTACTTC. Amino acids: CASRGTGRGAQYF. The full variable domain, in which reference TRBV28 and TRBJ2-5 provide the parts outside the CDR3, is DVKVTQSSRYLVKRTGEKVFLECVQDMDHENMFWYRQDPGLGLRLIYFSYDVKMKEKGDIPEGYSVSREKKERFSLILESASTNQTSMYLCASRGTGRGAQYFGPGTRLLVL.

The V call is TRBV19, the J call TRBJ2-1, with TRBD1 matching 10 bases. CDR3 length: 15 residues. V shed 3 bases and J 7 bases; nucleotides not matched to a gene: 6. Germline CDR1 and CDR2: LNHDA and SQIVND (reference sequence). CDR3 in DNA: TGTGCCAGTAGTATCGGGACAGGGGTAGGAAATGAGCAGTTCTTC. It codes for CASSIGTGVGNEQFF.

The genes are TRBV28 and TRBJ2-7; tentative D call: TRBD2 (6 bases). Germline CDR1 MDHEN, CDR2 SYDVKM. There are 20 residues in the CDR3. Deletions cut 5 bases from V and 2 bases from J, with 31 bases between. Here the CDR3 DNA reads TGTGCCAGCAGTCCGCGAATTATCCGACAGAGGGCGGGATTGACCTACGAGCAGTACTTC. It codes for CASSPRIIRQRAGLTYEQYF.

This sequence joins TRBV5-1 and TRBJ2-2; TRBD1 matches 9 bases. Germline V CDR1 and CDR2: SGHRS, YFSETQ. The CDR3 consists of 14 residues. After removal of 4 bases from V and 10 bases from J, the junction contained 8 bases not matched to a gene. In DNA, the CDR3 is TGCGCCAGCAGCCTATCGGGACAGGGATCGGAGCTGTTTTTT. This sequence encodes CASSLSGQGSELFF.

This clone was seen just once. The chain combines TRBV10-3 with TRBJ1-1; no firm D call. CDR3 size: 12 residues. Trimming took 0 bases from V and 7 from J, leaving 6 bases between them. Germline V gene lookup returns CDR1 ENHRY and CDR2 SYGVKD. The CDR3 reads CAISESRGEAFF. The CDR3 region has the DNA TGTGCCATCAGTGAGTCGCGGGGTGAAGCTTTCTTT.

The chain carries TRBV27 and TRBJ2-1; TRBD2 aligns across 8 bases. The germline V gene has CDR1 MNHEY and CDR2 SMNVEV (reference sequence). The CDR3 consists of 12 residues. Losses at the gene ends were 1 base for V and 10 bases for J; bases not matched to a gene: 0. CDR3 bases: TGTGCCAGCAGTTTATTAGCGGGGGAGCAGTTCTTC. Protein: CASSLLAGEQFF.

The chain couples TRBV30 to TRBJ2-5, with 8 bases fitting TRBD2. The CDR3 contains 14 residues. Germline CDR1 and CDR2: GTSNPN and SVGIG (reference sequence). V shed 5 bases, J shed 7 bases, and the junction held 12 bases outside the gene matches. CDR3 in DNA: TGTGCCTGGGGGGGCGGTGGACTAGCCGGGACCCAGTACTTC. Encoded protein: CAWGGGGLAGTQYF.

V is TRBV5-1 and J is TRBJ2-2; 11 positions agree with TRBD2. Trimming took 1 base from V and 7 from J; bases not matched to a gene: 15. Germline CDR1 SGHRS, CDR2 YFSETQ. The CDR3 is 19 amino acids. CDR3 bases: TGCGCCAGCAGCTTGAGAGTGACTAGCGGGATTCGGCAAGGCGGGGAGCTGTTTTTT. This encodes CASSLRVTSGIRQGGELFF.

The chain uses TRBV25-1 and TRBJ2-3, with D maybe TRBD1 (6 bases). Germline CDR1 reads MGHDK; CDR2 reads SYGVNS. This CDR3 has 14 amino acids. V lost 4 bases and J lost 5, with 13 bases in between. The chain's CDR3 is CASSVAGVKDTQYF. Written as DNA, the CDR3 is TGTGCCAGCAGTGTGGCAGGGGTTAAAGATACGCAGTATTTT.

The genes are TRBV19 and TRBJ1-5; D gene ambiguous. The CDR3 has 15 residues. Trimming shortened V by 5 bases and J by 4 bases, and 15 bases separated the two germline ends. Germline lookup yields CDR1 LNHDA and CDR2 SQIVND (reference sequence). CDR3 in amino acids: CASSASGLRNQPQHF. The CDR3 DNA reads TGTGCCAGTAGTGCGTCCGGTCTCCGGAATCAGCCCCAGCATTTT.

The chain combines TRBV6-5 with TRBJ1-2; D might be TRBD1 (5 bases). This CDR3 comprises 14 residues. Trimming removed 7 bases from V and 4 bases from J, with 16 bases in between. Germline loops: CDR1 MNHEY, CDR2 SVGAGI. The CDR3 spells CASTTGQGGYGYTF. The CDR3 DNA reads TGTGCCAGCACCACCGGGCAGGGTGGCTATGGCTACACCTTC.

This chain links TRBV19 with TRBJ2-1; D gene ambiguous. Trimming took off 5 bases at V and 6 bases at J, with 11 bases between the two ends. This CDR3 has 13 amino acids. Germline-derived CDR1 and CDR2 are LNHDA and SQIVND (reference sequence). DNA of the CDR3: TGTGCCAGTAGTTGGAGCCTGGGCAATGAGCAGTTCTTC. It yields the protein CASSWSLGNEQFF.

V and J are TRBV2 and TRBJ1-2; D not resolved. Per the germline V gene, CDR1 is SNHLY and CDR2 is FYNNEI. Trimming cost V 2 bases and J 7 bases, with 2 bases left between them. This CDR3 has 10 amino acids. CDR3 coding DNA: TGTGCCAGCAGTGAACTTGGCTACACCTTC. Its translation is CASSELGYTF.